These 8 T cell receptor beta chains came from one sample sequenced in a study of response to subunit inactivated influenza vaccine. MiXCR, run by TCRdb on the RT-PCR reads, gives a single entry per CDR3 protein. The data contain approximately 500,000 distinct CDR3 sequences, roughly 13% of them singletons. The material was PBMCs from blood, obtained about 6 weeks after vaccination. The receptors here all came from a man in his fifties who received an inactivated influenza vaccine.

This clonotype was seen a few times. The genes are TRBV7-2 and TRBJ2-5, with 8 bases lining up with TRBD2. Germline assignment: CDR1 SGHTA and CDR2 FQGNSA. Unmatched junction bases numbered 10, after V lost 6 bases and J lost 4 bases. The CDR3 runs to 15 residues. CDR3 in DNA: TGTGCCAGCAGTCGTAACACGGGGGGGAGAGAGACCCAGTACTTC. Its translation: CASSRNTGGRETQYF.

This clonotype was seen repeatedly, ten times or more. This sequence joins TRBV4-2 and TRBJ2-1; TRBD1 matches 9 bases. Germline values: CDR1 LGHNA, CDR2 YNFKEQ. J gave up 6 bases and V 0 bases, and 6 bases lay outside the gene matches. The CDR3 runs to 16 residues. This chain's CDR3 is CASSQDRGTGINEQFF. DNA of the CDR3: TGTGCCAGCAGCCAAGATCGGGGGACAGGGATCAATGAGCAGTTCTTC.

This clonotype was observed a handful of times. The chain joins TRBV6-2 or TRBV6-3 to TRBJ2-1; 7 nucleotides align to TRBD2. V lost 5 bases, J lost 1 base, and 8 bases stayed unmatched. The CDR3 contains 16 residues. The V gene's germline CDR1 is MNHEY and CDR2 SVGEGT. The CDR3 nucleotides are TGTGCCAGCAGTAGTCGGACTAGAACATCCTACAATGAGCAGTTCTTC. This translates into CASSSRTRTSYNEQFF.

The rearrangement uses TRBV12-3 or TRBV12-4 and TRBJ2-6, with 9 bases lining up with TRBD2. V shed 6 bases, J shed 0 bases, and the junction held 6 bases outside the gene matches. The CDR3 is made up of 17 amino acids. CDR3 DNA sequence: TGTGCCAGCAGAATCCTAGCGGGGTACTCTGGGGCCAACGTCCTGACTTTC. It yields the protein CASRILAGYSGANVLTF.

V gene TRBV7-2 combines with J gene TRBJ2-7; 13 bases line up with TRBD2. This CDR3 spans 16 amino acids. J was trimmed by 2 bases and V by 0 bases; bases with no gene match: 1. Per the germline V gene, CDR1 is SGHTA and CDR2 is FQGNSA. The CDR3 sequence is CASSLATSGRAYEQYF. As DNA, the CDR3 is TGTGCCAGCAGCTTAGCTACTAGCGGGAGGGCCTACGAGCAGTACTTC.

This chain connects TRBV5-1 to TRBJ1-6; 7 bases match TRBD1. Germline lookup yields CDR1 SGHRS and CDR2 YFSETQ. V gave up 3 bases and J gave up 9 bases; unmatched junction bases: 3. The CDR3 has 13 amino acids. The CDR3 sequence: CASSSQGSSPLHF. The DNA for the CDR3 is TGCGCCAGCAGCTCACAGGGGAGTTCACCCCTCCACTTT.

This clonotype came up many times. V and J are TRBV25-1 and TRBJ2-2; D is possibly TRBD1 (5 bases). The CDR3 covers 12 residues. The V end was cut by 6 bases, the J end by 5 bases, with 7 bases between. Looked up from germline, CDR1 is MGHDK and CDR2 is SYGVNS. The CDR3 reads CASSRTTGELFF. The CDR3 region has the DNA TGTGCCAGCAGCCGGACAACCGGGGAGCTGTTTTTT.

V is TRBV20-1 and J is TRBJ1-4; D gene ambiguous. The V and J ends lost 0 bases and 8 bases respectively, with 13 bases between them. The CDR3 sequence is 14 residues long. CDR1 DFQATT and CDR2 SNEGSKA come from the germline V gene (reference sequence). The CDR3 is CSARDAGVGEKLFF. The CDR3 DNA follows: TGCAGTGCTAGAGATGCCGGGGTAGGGGAAAAACTGTTTTTT.